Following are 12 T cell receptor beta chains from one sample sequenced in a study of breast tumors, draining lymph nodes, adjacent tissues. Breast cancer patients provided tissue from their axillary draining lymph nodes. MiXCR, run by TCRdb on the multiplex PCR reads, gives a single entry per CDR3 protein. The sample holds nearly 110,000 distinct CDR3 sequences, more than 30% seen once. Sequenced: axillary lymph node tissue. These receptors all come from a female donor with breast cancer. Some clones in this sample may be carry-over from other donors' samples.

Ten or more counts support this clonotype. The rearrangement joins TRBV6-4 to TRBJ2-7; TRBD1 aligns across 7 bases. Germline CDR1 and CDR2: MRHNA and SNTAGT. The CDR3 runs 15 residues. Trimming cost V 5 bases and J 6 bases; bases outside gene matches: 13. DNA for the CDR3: TGTGCCAGCAGTCTCCCCCGAGGGACAGAGGCCGAGCAGTACTTC. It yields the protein CASSLPRGTEAEQYF.

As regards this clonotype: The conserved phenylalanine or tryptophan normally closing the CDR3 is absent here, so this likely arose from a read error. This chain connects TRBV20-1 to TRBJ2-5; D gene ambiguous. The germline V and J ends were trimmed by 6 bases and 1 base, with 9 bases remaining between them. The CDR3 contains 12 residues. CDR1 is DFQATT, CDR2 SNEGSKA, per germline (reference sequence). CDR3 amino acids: CSASPIQETQYS. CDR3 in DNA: TGCAGTGCGAGCCCCATCCAAGAGACCCAGTACTCC.

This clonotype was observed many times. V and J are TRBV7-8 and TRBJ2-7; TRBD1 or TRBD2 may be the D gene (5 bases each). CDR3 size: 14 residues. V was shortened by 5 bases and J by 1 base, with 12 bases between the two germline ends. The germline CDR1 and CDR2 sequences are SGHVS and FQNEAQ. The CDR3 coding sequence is TGTGCCAGCAGCCCAAGGGACGGTTCCTACGAGCAGTACTTC. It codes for CASSPRDGSYEQYF.

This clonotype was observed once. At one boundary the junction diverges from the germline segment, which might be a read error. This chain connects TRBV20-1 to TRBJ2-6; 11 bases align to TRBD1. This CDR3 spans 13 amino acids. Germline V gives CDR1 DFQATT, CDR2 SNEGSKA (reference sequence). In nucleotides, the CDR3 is TGCAGTGCCGACGGGACAGGGGGCAACGTCCTGACTTTC. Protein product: CSADGTGGNVLTF.

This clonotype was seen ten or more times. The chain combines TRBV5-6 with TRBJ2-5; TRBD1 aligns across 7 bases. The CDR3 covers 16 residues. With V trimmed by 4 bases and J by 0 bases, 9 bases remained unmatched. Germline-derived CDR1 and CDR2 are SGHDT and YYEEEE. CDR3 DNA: TGTGCCAGCAGCCCCACCCGGGGACAGTACCAAGAGACCCAGTACTTC. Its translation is CASSPTRGQYQETQYF.

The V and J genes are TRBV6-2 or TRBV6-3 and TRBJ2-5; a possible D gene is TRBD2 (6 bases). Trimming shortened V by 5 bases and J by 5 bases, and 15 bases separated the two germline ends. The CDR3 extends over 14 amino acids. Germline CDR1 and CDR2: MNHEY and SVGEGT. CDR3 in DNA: TGTGCCAGCAGTCACCCGGGGGAACCGGAGACCCAGTACTTC. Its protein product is CASSHPGEPETQYF.

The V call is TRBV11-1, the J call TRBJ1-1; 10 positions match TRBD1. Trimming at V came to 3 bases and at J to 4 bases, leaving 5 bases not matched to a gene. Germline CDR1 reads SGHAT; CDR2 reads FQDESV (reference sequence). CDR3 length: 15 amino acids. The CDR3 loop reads CASSLGQGRFTEAFF. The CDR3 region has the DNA TGTGCCAGCAGCTTGGGACAGGGGAGGTTCACTGAAGCTTTCTTT.

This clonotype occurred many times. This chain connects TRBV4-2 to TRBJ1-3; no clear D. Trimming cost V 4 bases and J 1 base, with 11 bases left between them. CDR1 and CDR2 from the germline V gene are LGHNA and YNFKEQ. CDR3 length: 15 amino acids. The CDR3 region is CASSLEHQSGNTIYF. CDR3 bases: TGTGCCAGCAGCCTAGAACACCAATCTGGAAACACCATATATTTT.

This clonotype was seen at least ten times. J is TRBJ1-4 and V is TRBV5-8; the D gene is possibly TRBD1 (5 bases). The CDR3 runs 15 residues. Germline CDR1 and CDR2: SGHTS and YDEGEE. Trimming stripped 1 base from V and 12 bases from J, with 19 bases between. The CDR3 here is CASSLSGARGGELFF. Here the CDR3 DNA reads TGTGCCAGCAGCTTGAGCGGGGCCCGCGGGGGGGAACTGTTTTTT.

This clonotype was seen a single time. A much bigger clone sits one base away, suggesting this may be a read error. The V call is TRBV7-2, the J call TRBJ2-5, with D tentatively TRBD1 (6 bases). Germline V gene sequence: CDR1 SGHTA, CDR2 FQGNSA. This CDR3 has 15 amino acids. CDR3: CASSYQQGPQETQHF. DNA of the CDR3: TGTGCCAGCAGCTACCAACAGGGACCGCAAGAGACCCAGCACTTC.

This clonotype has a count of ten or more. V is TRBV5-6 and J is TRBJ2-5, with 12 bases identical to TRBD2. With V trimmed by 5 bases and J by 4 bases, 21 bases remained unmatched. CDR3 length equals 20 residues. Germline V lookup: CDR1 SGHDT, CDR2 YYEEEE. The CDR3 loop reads CASSQTRLAGERWGGETQYF. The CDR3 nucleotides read TGTGCCAGCAGTCAGACCCGACTAGCGGGAGAGAGGTGGGGAGGAGAGACCCAGTACTTC.

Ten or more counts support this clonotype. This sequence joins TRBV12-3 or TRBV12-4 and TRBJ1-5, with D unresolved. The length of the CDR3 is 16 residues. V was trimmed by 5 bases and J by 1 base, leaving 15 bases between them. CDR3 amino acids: CASSAIYGESNQPQHF. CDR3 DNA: TGTGCCAGCAGTGCGATTTATGGGGAAAGCAATCAGCCCCAGCATTTT.